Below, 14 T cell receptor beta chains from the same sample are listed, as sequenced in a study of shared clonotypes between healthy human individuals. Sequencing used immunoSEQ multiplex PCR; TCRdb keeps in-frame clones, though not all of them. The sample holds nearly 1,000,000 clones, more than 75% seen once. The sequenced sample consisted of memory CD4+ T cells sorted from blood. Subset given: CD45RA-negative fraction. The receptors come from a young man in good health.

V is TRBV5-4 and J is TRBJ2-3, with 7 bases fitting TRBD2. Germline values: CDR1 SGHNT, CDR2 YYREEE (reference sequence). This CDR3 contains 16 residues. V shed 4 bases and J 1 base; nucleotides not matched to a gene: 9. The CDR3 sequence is CASSRRPAGGTDTQYF. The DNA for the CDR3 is TGTGCCAGCAGCCGCCGACCGGCGGGGGGCACAGATACGCAGTATTTT.

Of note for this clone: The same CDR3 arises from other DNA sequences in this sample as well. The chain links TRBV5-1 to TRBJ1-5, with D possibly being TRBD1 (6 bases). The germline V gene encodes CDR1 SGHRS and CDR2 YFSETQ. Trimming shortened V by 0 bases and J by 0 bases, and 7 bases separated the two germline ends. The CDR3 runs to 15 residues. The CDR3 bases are TGCGCCAGCAGCTTGGAGGGGGTTAGCAATCAGCCCCAGCATTTT. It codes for CASSLEGVSNQPQHF.

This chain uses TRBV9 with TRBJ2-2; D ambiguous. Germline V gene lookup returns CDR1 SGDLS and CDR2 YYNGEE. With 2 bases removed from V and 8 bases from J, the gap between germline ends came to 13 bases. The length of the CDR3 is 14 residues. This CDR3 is CASSVGPEGGELFF. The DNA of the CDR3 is TGTGCCAGCAGCGTCGGCCCAGAAGGGGGGGAGCTGTTTTTT. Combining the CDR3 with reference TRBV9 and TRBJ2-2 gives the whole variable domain DSGVTQTPKHLITATGQRVTLRCSPRSGDLSVYWYQQSLDQGLQFLIQYYNGEERAKGNILERFSAQQFPDLHSELNLSSLELGDSALYFCASSVGPEGGELFFGEGSRLTVL.

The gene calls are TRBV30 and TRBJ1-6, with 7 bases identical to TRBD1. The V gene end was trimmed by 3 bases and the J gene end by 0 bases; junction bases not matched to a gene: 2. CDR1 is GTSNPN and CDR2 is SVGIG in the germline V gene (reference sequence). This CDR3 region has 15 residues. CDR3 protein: CAWSAGGSYNSPLHF. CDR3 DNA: TGTGCCTGGAGCGCAGGGGGCTCCTATAATTCACCCCTCCACTTT.

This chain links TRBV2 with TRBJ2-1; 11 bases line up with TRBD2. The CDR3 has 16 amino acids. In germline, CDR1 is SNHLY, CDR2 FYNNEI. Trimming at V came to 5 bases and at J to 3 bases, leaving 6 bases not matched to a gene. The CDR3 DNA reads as TGTGCCAGCAGTCCGCCGGGACTAGCGGACTACAATGAGCAGTTCTTC. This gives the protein CASSPPGLADYNEQFF.

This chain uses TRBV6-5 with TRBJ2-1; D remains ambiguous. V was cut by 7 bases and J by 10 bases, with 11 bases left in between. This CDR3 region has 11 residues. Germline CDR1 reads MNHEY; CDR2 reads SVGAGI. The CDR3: CASTKEREQFF. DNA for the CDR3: TGTGCCAGCACCAAAGAGAGGGAGCAGTTCTTC.

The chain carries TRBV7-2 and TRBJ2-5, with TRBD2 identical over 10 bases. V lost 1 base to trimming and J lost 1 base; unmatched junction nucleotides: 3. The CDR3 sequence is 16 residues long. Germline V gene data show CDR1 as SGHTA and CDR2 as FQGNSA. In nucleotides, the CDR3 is TGTGCCAGCAGCTTAGGGCTAGCGGGAGTCCAAGAGACCCAGTACTTC. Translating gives CASSLGLAGVQETQYF.

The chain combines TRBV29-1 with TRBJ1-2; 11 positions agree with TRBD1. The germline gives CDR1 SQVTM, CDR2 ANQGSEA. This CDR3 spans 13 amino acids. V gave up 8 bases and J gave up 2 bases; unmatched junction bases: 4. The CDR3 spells CSIGQGANYGYTF. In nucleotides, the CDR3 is TGCAGCATCGGACAGGGGGCGAACTATGGCTACACCTTC.

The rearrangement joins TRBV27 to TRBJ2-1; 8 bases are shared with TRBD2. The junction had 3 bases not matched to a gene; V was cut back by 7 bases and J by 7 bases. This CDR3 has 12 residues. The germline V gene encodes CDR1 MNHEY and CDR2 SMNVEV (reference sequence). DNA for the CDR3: TGTGCCAGCATCTCGGGAGGGAATGAGCAGTTCTTC. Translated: CASISGGNEQFF.

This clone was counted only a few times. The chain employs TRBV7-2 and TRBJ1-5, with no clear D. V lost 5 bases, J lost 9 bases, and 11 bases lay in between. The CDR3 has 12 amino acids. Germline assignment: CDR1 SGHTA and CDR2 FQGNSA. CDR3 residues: CASSPFEGPQHF. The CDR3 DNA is TGTGCCAGCAGCCCGTTTGAGGGGCCCCAGCATTTT.

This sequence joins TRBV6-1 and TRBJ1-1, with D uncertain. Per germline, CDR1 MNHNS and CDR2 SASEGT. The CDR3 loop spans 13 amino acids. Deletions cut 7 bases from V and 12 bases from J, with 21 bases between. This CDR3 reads CASIGTVASITFF. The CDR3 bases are TGTGCCAGCATTGGAACAGTGGCCTCCATCACTTTCTTT.

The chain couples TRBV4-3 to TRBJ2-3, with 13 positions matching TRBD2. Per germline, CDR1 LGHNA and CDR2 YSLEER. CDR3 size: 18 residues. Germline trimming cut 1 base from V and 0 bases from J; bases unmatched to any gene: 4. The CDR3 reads CASSQVGLAGASTDTQYF. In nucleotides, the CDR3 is TGCGCCAGCAGCCAAGTTGGACTAGCGGGGGCTAGCACAGATACGCAGTATTTT.

The CDR3, as DNA: TGTGCCCTCTGGGCAGGTCACAATGAGCAGTTCTTC. It yields the protein CALWAGHNEQFF. The chain has TRBV6-1 and TRBJ2-1, with D hard to call. The germline gives CDR1 MNHNS, CDR2 SASEGT. The CDR3 covers 12 residues. V was pared by 11 bases and J by 5 bases, with 13 bases between.

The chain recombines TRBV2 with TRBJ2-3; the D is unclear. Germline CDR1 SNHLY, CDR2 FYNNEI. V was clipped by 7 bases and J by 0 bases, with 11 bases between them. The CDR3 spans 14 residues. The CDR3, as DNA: TGTGCCAGCACTTGGACCCAGAGCACAGATACGCAGTATTTT. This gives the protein CASTWTQSTDTQYF.